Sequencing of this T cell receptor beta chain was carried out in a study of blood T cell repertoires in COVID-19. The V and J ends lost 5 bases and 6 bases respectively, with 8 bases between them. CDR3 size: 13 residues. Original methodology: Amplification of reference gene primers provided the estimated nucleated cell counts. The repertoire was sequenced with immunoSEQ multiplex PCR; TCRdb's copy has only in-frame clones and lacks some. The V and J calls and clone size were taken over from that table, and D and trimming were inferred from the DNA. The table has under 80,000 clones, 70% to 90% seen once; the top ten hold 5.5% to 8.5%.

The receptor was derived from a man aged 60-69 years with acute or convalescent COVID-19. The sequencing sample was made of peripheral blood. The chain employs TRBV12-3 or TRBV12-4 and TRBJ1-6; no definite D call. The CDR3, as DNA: TGTGCCAGCAGTACGTTCGGTAATTCACCCCTCCACTTT. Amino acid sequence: CASSTFGNSPLHF.